One sample yielded the 8 T cell receptor beta chains listed below, sequenced in a study of siplizumab effects on memory and regulatory T cells. This table comes from immunoSEQ multiplex PCR, and its TCRdb copy is limited to in-frame clones, with some not included. Of roughly 120,000 clones listed, around 94% were seen once; the top ten hold 1.5% to 2%. Sequences were obtained from non-Treg CD4+ T cells sorted from blood. All receptors come from a human donor in good health.

V usage is TRBV11-2 and J usage is TRBJ2-7, with D hard to call. Trimming cost V 5 bases and J 4 bases, with 9 bases left between them. The CDR3 spans 12 residues. The germline gives CDR1 SGHAT, CDR2 FQNNGV. CDR3 DNA: TGTGCCAGCAGCCTTCTCAGATACGAGCAGTACTTC. Translating gives CASSLLRYEQYF. The full variable domain, its missing parts supplied by reference TRBV11-2 and TRBJ2-7, is EAGVAQSPRYKIIEKRQSVAFWCNPISGHATLYWYQQILGQGPKLLIQFQNNGVVDDSQLPKDRFSAERLKGVDSTLKIQPAKLEDSAVYLCASSLLRYEQYFGPGTRLTVT.

The DNA of the CDR3 is TGTGCCAGCAGCCCCCGGTTGGGGTATGGCTACACCTTC. Amino acids: CASSPRLGYGYTF. This chain uses TRBV11-2 with TRBJ1-2; D unclear. Germline CDR1 and CDR2: SGHAT and FQNNGV. The CDR3 length is 13 residues. Trimming removed 5 bases at V and 5 bases at J, with 12 bases between.

The genes are TRBV4-1 and TRBJ1-1, with a weak D call TRBD1 (6 bases). Trimming left V 4 bases short and J 6 bases short, with 24 bases between. The CDR3 extends over 17 amino acids. Germline CDR1 is MGHRA and CDR2 is YSYEKL. The CDR3 spells CASSRGGQVGGWAEAFF. CDR3 nucleotide sequence: TGCGCCAGCAGCCGAGGGGGGCAGGTTGGAGGTTGGGCTGAAGCTTTCTTT.

The chain carries TRBV28 and TRBJ2-7, with a tentative D call TRBD2 (6 bases). Trimming removed 4 bases at V and 2 bases at J, with 15 bases between. The CDR3 is 15 residues long. The germline V gene encodes CDR1 MDHEN and CDR2 SYDVKM. CDR3 bases: TGTGCCAGCAGTTACCGGGGGTCCGGGCCCTACGAGCAGTACTTC. Translated: CASSYRGSGPYEQYF.

The chain has TRBV29-1 and TRBJ1-2; no definite D call. V lost 4 bases to trimming and J lost 0 bases, with 9 bases between them. Germline CDR1 is SQVTM and CDR2 is ANQGSEA. The CDR3 sequence is 13 residues long. The CDR3, as DNA: TGCAGCGTTGCGATCCAAGCTAACTATGGCTACACCTTC. This gives the protein CSVAIQANYGYTF.

V usage is TRBV18 and J usage is TRBJ2-5; 8 bases agree with TRBD2. The CDR3 is made up of 19 amino acids. V dropped 2 bases and J dropped 1; count of bases not matched to a gene: 15. The germline gives CDR1 KGHSH, CDR2 LQKENI. The CDR3 loop is CASSPRISSGSGVQETQYF. The CDR3 DNA reads TGTGCCAGCTCACCAAGGATTTCCAGCGGGAGTGGGGTCCAAGAGACCCAGTACTTC.

The chain joins TRBV18 to TRBJ2-7; TRBD1 is a possible D gene (6 bases). Trimming removed 6 bases at V and 3 bases at J, with 12 bases between. The CDR3 spans 13 residues. Per the germline V gene, CDR1 is KGHSH and CDR2 is LQKENI. The DNA of the CDR3 is TGTGCCAGCTCGGAAAGGGACAACTACGAGCAGTACTTC. The encoded protein is CASSERDNYEQYF.

This chain uses TRBV19 with TRBJ2-7; D possibly corresponds to TRBD1 (6 bases). V lost 3 bases and J 6 bases, leaving 9 bases between the germline ends. Germline CDR1 and CDR2: LNHDA and SQIVND (reference sequence). The CDR3 runs 12 residues. In nucleotides, the CDR3 is TGTGCCAGTAGTATCAAGGGGGTCGAGCAGTACTTC. As protein: CASSIKGVEQYF.